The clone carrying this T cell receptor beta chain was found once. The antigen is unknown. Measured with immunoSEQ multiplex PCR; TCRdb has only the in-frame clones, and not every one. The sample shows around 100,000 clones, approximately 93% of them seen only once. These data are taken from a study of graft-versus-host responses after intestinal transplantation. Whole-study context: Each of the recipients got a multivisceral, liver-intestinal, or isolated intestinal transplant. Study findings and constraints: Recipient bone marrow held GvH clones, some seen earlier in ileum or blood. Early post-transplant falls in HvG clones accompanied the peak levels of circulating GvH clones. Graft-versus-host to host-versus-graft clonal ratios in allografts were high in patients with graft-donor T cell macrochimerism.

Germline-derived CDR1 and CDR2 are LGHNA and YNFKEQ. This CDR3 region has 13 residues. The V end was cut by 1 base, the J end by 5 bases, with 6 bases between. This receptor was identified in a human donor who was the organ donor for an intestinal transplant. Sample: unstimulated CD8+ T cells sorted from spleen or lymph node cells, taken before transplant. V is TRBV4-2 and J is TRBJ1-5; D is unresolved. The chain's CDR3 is CASSQAGDQPQHF. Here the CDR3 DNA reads TGTGCCAGCAGCCAAGCAGGAGATCAGCCCCAGCATTTT.